This T cell receptor beta chain was recovered during a study of T cells after yellow fever vaccination (dated by TCRdb to between 2019 and 2020). As for the study more broadly: The SMART-Seq v4 Ultra Low Input RNA kit was used to prepare libraries from fractions with low cell numbers. To follow T-cell clones before and after both primary and booster YFV17D yellow fever vaccination, bulk TCR alpha and beta repertoires underwent longitudinal sequencing. The cohort comprised two healthy male donors, one aged 18 to 30 and one aged 30 to 40 years. Blood was collected at multiple timepoints before and after primary and secondary immunization, and bulk PBMC replicates and cell subsets were isolated.

Sequencing relied on an Illumina NovaSeq 6000. TCR cDNA was synthesized by 5'RACE template switching, through which a universal primer site and unique molecular identifiers were introduced. Priming for cDNA synthesis came from both the TCR alpha and TCR beta constant segments. Two PCR steps were used to amplify libraries, with sample barcodes and sequencing adapters being added in the second step. Sequencing of the libraries was done on either Illumina HiSeq 2500 (2x100 bp) or NovaSeq (2x150 bp). The original pipeline was this. MIGEC handled demultiplexing of reads and collapsing into UMI consensus sequences, while MiXCR performed V(D)J alignment. Using edgeR on replicate PBMC samples, clonotypes were called vaccine-responding if FDR was below 0.01 and the log2 fold change was above 5 up to day 15. CD4 or CD8 identity was assigned to each bulk clonotype according to whether the clonotype was present at higher abundance in the sequenced CD4 repertoire or the sequenced CD8 repertoire. In TCRdb, the public reads were trimmed at Q25 with fastp and aligned with MiXCR, with productive beta chains retained. Rows with one shared CDR3 protein collapse into an entry with the most common genes and DNA. The V and J calls and clone size are TCRdb's, not the authors'. The sample profile shows 99,000 or so distinct CDR3 sequences; roughly 5.8% of them were found once. The top ten clonotypes cover about 38% of the sample.

What the work shows at the level of the full study, not this receptor alone: The secondary T-cell response was found to be weaker but faster than the primary response, with a peak reached on day 5 rather than on day 15. Because abundant contaminating clonotypes from the bulk population could be contained in FACS-sorted repertoires, computational filtering was required. A small share of clonotypes was detected in both CD4 and CD8 compartments, with the overlap likely arising from convergent recombination. After the booster, most of the clones that had expanded following primary vaccination were detected again (almost 98% of CD4 and more than 85% of CD8), which suggests that memory was broadly maintained. Because the study included only two donors, the extent to which the findings can be generalized is limited.

V is cut back by 3 bases and J by 4 bases, with 2 bases in the junction unmatched. The germline V gene (reference sequence) gives CDR1 as GTSNPN and CDR2 as SVGIG. The CDR3 has 12 amino acids, counting the end cysteine and phenylalanine. Only CDR3 DNA is held: 36 bases, read in frame from base 1. This clonotype was found a few times. Its antigen remains undetermined. No quality values exist for individual bases; no much larger clone is one base distant. Reading the label with the study, this specimen's treatment or condition is: live attenuated yellow fever vaccine strain. PBMCs were isolated from peripheral blood using a standard Ficoll-Paque protocol. Dynabeads CD4 and CD8 positive selection kits were used to isolate CD4 and CD8 T-cell fractions. TriZol was used to extract RNA from bulk PBMCs, from CD4 and CD8 fractions, and from dextramer-positive and dextramer-negative fractions.

The sequenced sample was CD8+ T cells sorted from PBMCs, obtained 10 days after the yellow fever booster vaccination. The receptor comes from a young man who received the YFV17D yellow fever vaccine. The chain uses TRBV30 and TRBJ2-7, with 8 middle bases fitting TRBD1. The nucleotides read TGTGCCTGGAGCCAGGGGGCGTACGAGCAGTACTTC. This yields the protein CAWSQGAYEQYF.